One and the same sample provided the 16 T cell receptor beta chains below, sequenced in a study of Graves' ophthalmopathy and Graves' hyperthyroidism. For repertoire sequencing, the TCR beta CDR3 regions were amplified from RNA transcripts. The first round was an RT-PCR with HTBI primers, and the second round was a multiplex PCR. TCRdb analysed the multiplex PCR reads with MiXCR anew, one entry per CDR3 protein. Seen here are hundreds of thousands of distinct CDR3 sequences, 35% to 50% observed once, and the top ten hold roughly 3%. The specimen was peripheral blood. The receptor set was obtained from an adult man with Graves' ophthalmopathy.

The CDR3 DNA sequence: TGCGCCAGCAGCCAAGGGCCTAGCGGGATTTTCTACGAGCAGTACTTC. It encodes CASSQGPSGIFYEQYF. The chain couples TRBV4-3 to TRBJ2-7, with 9 bases that match TRBD2. CDR1 and CDR2 from the germline V gene are LGHNA and YSLEER. CDR3 length: 16 amino acids. Trimming removed 1 base from V and 3 bases from J; junction bases left unmatched: 7.

Notes on this clonotype: This could be a read error, since a much larger clone is one nucleotide away. This chain uses TRBV10-3 with TRBJ1-6; no clear D gene. This CDR3 spans 15 amino acids. Trimming shortened V by 3 bases and J by 10 bases, and 16 bases separated the two germline ends. Germline V gene lookup returns CDR1 ENHRY and CDR2 SYGVKD. The chain's CDR3 is CAISDSLGQGSPLHF. The CDR3 nucleotides read TGTGCCATCAGTGACTCGTTAGGCCAAGGATCACCCCTCCACTTT.

This sequence joins TRBV14 and TRBJ2-7; 7 bases fit TRBD2. Looked up from germline, CDR1 is SGHDN and CDR2 is FVKESK. The CDR3 extends over 14 amino acids. Trimming took 1 base from V and 5 from J; bases not matched to a gene: 5. The CDR3 here is CASSQVDSGNEQYF. In nucleotides, the CDR3 is TGTGCCAGCAGCCAAGTCGACAGCGGGAACGAGCAGTACTTC.

This clonotype was seen ten or more times. The chain recombines TRBV7-9 with TRBJ1-1; possibly TRBD1 for D (6 bases). The V end lost 1 base, the J end lost 8 bases, and 11 bases lay between the germline ends. The CDR3 loop spans 13 amino acids. Germline V CDR1 and CDR2: SEHNR, FQNEAQ (reference sequence). The CDR3 sequence: CASSLDPGTEAFF. The CDR3 nucleotides are TGTGCCAGCAGCTTAGATCCGGGGACAGAAGCTTTCTTT.

This clonotype was observed once. The chain recombines TRBV10-3 with TRBJ2-5; TRBD2 might be the D (8 bases). The CDR3 loop spans 16 amino acids. V dropped 6 bases and J dropped 5 bases, with 22 bases sitting between them. The V gene's germline CDR1 is ENHRY and CDR2 SYGVKD. The CDR3 coding sequence is TGTGCCATCAGCAAGCGGGGGACAGTTCTGGAGGAGACCCAGTACTTC. Protein: CAISKRGTVLEETQYF.

This clonotype was picked up many times. The CDR3 nucleotides are TGTGCCAGCAGACCAGGGGATAGGCGGTCACCCCTCCACTTT. This translates into CASRPGDRRSPLHF. The rearrangement joins TRBV7-2 to TRBJ1-6; D perhaps matches TRBD1 (6 bases). The CDR3 spans 14 residues. The germline V gene has CDR1 SGHTA and CDR2 FQGNSA. The V end was cut by 6 bases, the J end by 10 bases, with 16 bases between.

V is TRBV12-3 or TRBV12-4 and J is TRBJ2-7; 7 bases are shared with TRBD1. The CDR3 is made up of 15 amino acids. The junction had 12 bases not matched to a gene; V was cut back by 5 bases and J by 5 bases. DNA for the CDR3: TGTGCCAGCAGTCCCCCCGGGACAGTTAGACACGAGCAGTACTTC. Protein product: CASSPPGTVRHEQYF.

This chain connects TRBV25-1 to TRBJ2-5, with 9 bases matching TRBD1. Germline loops: CDR1 MGHDK, CDR2 SYGVNS. V lost 5 bases and J lost 3; bases outside the gene matches: 7. The CDR3 contains 15 residues. The CDR3 spells CASSSPTGGEETQYF. The DNA of the CDR3 is TGTGCCAGCAGTTCCCCGACAGGGGGAGAAGAGACCCAGTACTTC.

This clonotype was counted many times. The chain has TRBV2 and TRBJ2-7; tentatively, D is TRBD2 (5 bases). V dropped 6 bases and J dropped 0 bases, with 12 bases sitting between them. Germline V gives CDR1 SNHLY, CDR2 FYNNEI. CDR3 length: 14 residues. The CDR3 coding sequence is TGTGCCAGCAGCCGAACTAGGAGCTCCTACGAGCAGTACTTC. Translation: CASSRTRSSYEQYF.

There are many counts of this clonotype. The CDR3 DNA reads TGTGCCAGCAGCCCGACGAGCTCCTACGAGCAGTACTTC. It translates to CASSPTSSYEQYF. V is TRBV9 and J is TRBJ2-7; D gene unclear. Germline V gene data show CDR1 as SGDLS and CDR2 as YYNGEE. The CDR3 runs 13 residues. Trimming removed 4 bases at V and 0 bases at J, with 8 bases between.

This clonotype has a count of ten or more. The V call is TRBV5-1, the J call TRBJ2-7, with 9 nucleotides matching TRBD1. The V segment lost 0 bases and the J segment 2 bases; nucleotides outside the gene matches: 3. CDR1 is SGHRS, CDR2 YFSETQ, per germline. The CDR3 is 15 amino acids. The CDR3: CASSLGGTGTYEQYF. The CDR3 region has the DNA TGCGCCAGCAGCTTGGGCGGGACAGGGACCTACGAGCAGTACTTC.

The J gene is TRBJ2-7, the V gene TRBV15; TRBD1 aligns across 11 bases. CDR1 is LNHNV and CDR2 is YYDKDF in the germline V gene (reference sequence). The V and J ends lost 4 bases and 5 bases, in that order; junction bases with no gene match: 4. The CDR3 spans 14 residues. The CDR3 sequence is CATSKDRGPDEQYF. As DNA, the CDR3 is TGTGCCACCAGCAAGGACAGGGGGCCCGACGAGCAGTACTTC.

This clonotype was detected only a few times. The chain couples TRBV14 to TRBJ2-7; 8 positions match TRBD1. Germline V gives CDR1 SGHDN, CDR2 FVKESK. The V and J ends lost 0 bases and 3 bases, in that order; junction bases with no gene match: 7. This CDR3 is 16 amino acids long. The CDR3 spells CASSQEQQGGVYEQYF. The CDR3 bases are TGTGCCAGCAGCCAAGAGCAACAGGGGGGCGTCTACGAGCAGTACTTC.

The rearrangement links TRBV19 to TRBJ2-2; D not resolved. Trimming left V 3 bases short and J 1 base short, with 9 bases between. Germline CDR1 reads LNHDA; CDR2 reads SQIVND (reference sequence). The CDR3 is 15 residues long. CDR3 amino acids: CASSILRRNTGELFF. CDR3 nucleotide sequence: TGTGCCAGTAGTATCCTACGACGGAACACCGGGGAGCTGTTTTTT.

The chain links TRBV15 to TRBJ1-2; weak D call: TRBD1 (5 bases). The CDR3 runs 16 residues. Germline lookup yields CDR1 LNHNV and CDR2 YYDKDF (reference sequence). V gave up 3 bases and J gave up 7 bases, with 21 bases separating them. The CDR3 DNA reads as TGTGCCACCAGCAGCCAAGGGGCGACACTCGCGGCTGGCTACACCTTC. This sequence encodes CATSSQGATLAAGYTF.

At least ten counts were recorded for this clonotype. This sequence joins TRBV10-3 and TRBJ2-6; the D gene is possibly TRBD2 (5 bases). Germline V gene lookup returns CDR1 ENHRY and CDR2 SYGVKD. The CDR3 consists of 20 residues. Trimming cost V 0 bases and J 4 bases, with 22 bases left between them. CDR3 loop: CAISESFGVGVGSGANVLTF. For the CDR3, the DNA is TGTGCCATCAGTGAGTCGTTTGGAGTCGGGGTTGGGTCCGGGGCCAACGTCCTGACTTTC.